These 27 T cell receptor beta chains were sequenced from one sample in a study of blood T cell repertoires in COVID-19. Clones were read by immunoSEQ multiplex PCR, and TCRdb kept only the in-frame ones, dropping some. The sample holds about 290,000 clones, over 80% seen once. Sequences were obtained from peripheral blood. The source of these receptors is a woman between 50 and 59 years old with active or convalescent COVID-19.

The CDR3 coding sequence is TGTGCCAGTAGTCCAGGTGGGGGAGGGACCCAGTACTTC. This sequence encodes CASSPGGGGTQYF. This chain connects TRBV19 to TRBJ2-5, with D tentatively TRBD2 (6 bases). V dropped 5 bases and J dropped 7 bases, with 14 bases sitting between them. Germline V gives CDR1 LNHDA, CDR2 SQIVND (reference sequence). The CDR3 totals 13 residues.

This clone occurred once. The chain carries TRBV5-4 and TRBJ2-3, with 8 nucleotides matching TRBD1. The CDR3 contains 17 residues. The J segment lost 0 bases and the V segment lost 9 bases, leaving 15 bases of the junction unmatched. CDR1 is SGHNT, CDR2 YYREEE, per germline (reference sequence). CDR3 bases: TGTGCCATTCAAAACGCAGGGGGCAGCGGTAGCACAGATACGCAGTATTTT. Translated, it gives CAIQNAGGSGSTDTQYF.

The chain combines TRBV9 with TRBJ2-1, with TRBD2 matching 7 bases. This CDR3 has 16 residues. From germline, CDR1 is SGDLS and CDR2 YYNGEE. V was pared by 3 bases and J by 9 bases, with 15 bases of the junction left unmatched. CDR3 protein: CASSGLMGGTGGEQFF. In nucleotides, the CDR3 is TGTGCCAGCAGCGGCCTGATGGGGGGGACGGGTGGTGAGCAGTTCTTC. Full variable domain (rest looked up from reference TRBV9 and TRBJ2-1): DSGVTQTPKHLITATGQRVTLRCSPRSGDLSVYWYQQSLDQGLQFLIQYYNGEERAKGNILERFSAQQFPDLHSELNLSSLELGDSALYFCASSGLMGGTGGEQFFGPGTRLTVL.

This clone showed up many times. V usage is TRBV27 and J usage is TRBJ2-6; perhaps TRBD1 as D (5 bases). V was clipped by 6 bases and J by 4 bases, with 13 bases between them. Germline CDR1 and CDR2: MNHEY and SMNVEV (reference sequence). The CDR3 extends over 15 amino acids. CDR3 sequence: CASRGWGSGANVLTF. The DNA of the CDR3 is TGTGCCAGCAGGGGTTGGGGCTCGGGGGCCAACGTCCTGACTTTC.

The J gene is TRBJ2-7, the V gene TRBV7-2; D is possibly TRBD2 (5 bases). CDR1 is SGHTA and CDR2 is FQGNSA in the germline V gene. This CDR3 comprises 16 residues. The V end lost 0 bases, the J end lost 3 bases, and 15 bases lay between the germline ends. CDR3 DNA sequence: TGTGCCAGCAGCTTAGCGGGAGCCGCGAGGATCTACGAGCAGTACTTC. Protein sequence: CASSLAGAARIYEQYF.

The CDR3 DNA reads TGCGCCAGCAGCTCCACTCGGGGTAGCGGGGGTAGCACAGATACGCAGTATTTT. Translation gives CASSSTRGSGGSTDTQYF. The chain employs TRBV5-1 and TRBJ2-3; 9 bases are a match to TRBD2. V lost 3 bases, J lost 0 bases, and 11 bases stayed unmatched. Germline assignment: CDR1 SGHRS and CDR2 YFSETQ. This CDR3 comprises 18 residues.

This rearrangement joins TRBV6-1 to TRBJ1-2; D is possibly TRBD1 (5 bases). The germline gives CDR1 MNHNS, CDR2 SASEGT. The CDR3 extends over 13 amino acids. V was trimmed by 0 bases and J by 14 bases, leaving 16 bases between them. The CDR3 loop reads CASSEARGVRKTF. The CDR3 DNA reads as TGTGCCAGCAGTGAAGCGCGGGGGGTAAGGAAGACCTTC.

This chain joins TRBV5-6 and TRBJ1-2; TRBD1 might be the D (5 bases). CDR1 and CDR2 from the germline V gene are SGHDT and YYEEEE. CDR3 length: 13 residues. Trimming took off 4 bases at V and 4 bases at J, with 11 bases between the two ends. The CDR3 DNA reads as TGTGCCAGCAGCCACTTTAGGGGCTATGGCTACACCTTC. Protein: CASSHFRGYGYTF.

J is TRBJ1-5 and V is TRBV18; 7 bases line up with TRBD1. Germline values: CDR1 KGHSH, CDR2 LQKENI. V shed 4 bases and J 4 bases; nucleotides not matched to a gene: 7. The CDR3 contains 15 residues. The CDR3 here is CASSRAGTANQPQHF. The CDR3 DNA reads TGTGCCAGCTCACGGGCCGGGACAGCTAATCAGCCCCAGCATTTT.

The chain links TRBV18 to TRBJ1-5; D not certain. The CDR3 spans 16 residues. The V gene lost 3 bases and the J gene lost 3 bases, with 15 bases spanning the gap. CDR1 and CDR2 (germline): KGHSH, LQKENI. The CDR3 DNA reads TGTGCCAGCTCACCGAGTAGTCTTCAAATCAATCAGCCCCAGCATTTT. Protein: CASSPSSLQINQPQHF. The full variable domain, rest sourced from reference TRBV18 and TRBJ1-5, is NAGVMQNPRHLVRRRGQEARLRCSPMKGHSHVYWYRQLPEEGLKFMVYLQKENIIDESGMPKERFSAEFPKEGPSILRIQQVVRGDSAAYFCASSPSSLQINQPQHFGDGTRLSIL.

The chain combines TRBV23-1 with TRBJ2-7, with 10 bases matching TRBD2. TRBV23-1 is an open reading frame, and its role is uncertain. The V gene end was trimmed by 2 bases and the J gene end by 4 bases; junction bases not matched to a gene: 8. This CDR3 has 16 amino acids. The CDR3 sequence is CASSQSGRAIGYEQYF. CDR3 coding DNA: TGCGCCAGCAGTCAAAGCGGGAGGGCCATCGGGTACGAGCAGTACTTC.

This rearrangement joins TRBV5-1 to TRBJ1-1; no firm D call. In germline, CDR1 is SGHRS, CDR2 YFSETQ. The V end lost 0 bases, the J end lost 3 bases, and 6 bases lay between the germline ends. The CDR3 is made up of 13 amino acids. CDR3 coding DNA: TGCGCCAGCAGCTTGGGGCCAGACACTGAAGCTTTCTTT. This codes for CASSLGPDTEAFF.

J is TRBJ2-1 and V is TRBV7-8, with 7 positions matching TRBD2. With V trimmed by 4 bases and J by 9 bases, 6 bases remained unmatched. The CDR3 sequence is 13 residues long. Germline V gene sequence: CDR1 SGHVS, CDR2 FQNEAQ. The chain's CDR3 is CASSWTREGEQFF. In DNA form, the CDR3 reads TGTGCCAGCAGCTGGACTAGGGAGGGTGAGCAGTTCTTC.

The chain has TRBV9 and TRBJ2-2; 9 bases line up with TRBD1. Per germline, CDR1 SGDLS and CDR2 YYNGEE. Trimming removed 5 bases from V and 4 bases from J; junction bases left unmatched: 6. The CDR3 sequence is 15 residues long. As DNA, the CDR3 is TGTGCCAGCAGGTGGACAGGGGATGGCACCGGGGAGCTGTTTTTT. Its protein product is CASRWTGDGTGELFF.

V usage is TRBV23-1 and J usage is TRBJ1-2; 10 bases are shared with TRBD1. TRBV23-1 is designated an ORF whose function remains uncertain. With V trimmed by 1 base and J by 1 base, 3 bases remained unmatched. CDR3 length: 16 residues. CDR3 residues: CASSQLDRGHNYGYTF. CDR3 DNA: TGCGCCAGCAGTCAATTAGACAGGGGGCATAACTATGGCTACACCTTC.

V gene TRBV15 combines with J gene TRBJ2-1; D remains unclear. The ends were cut back, 0 bases at V and 3 bases at J, with 6 bases in the middle. This CDR3 is 14 amino acids long. Germline lookup yields CDR1 LNHNV and CDR2 YYDKDF (reference sequence). CDR3 DNA: TGTGCCACCAGCAGAGATATAGACTACAATGAGCAGTTCTTC. Translated, it gives CATSRDIDYNEQFF.

The chain employs TRBV6-5 and TRBJ1-1; D is ambiguous. CDR1 and CDR2 from the germline V gene are MNHEY and SVGAGI. This CDR3 is built from 15 residues. Trimming removed 4 bases from V and 3 bases from J, with 15 bases in between. The DNA for the CDR3 is TGTGCCAGCAGTTGGCTCCCGGGAATGGACACTGAAGCTTTCTTT. It yields the protein CASSWLPGMDTEAFF.

The gene calls are TRBV28 and TRBJ1-2; D is unclear. CDR3 length: 12 amino acids. Trimming cost V 7 bases and J 6 bases, with 12 bases left between them. CDR1 MDHEN and CDR2 SYDVKM come from the germline V gene. CDR3 DNA sequence: TGTGCCAGCAAGGAGGTGGCGGATGGCTACACCTTC. This sequence encodes CASKEVADGYTF.

This chain links TRBV5-8 with TRBJ2-3, with a tentative D call TRBD2 (6 bases). This CDR3 is 14 amino acids long. V was trimmed by 0 bases and J by 2 bases, leaving 7 bases between them. The germline V gene encodes CDR1 SGHTS and CDR2 YDEGEE. DNA of the CDR3: TGTGCCAGCAGCTTGGGCGGGAACACAGATACGCAGTATTTT. Translating gives CASSLGGNTDTQYF.

The rearrangement joins TRBV2 to TRBJ2-3; 10 nucleotides align to TRBD2. The CDR3 runs to 15 residues. CDR1 and CDR2 (germline): SNHLY, FYNNEI. The V and J ends lost 4 bases and 7 bases, in that order; junction bases with no gene match: 8. The CDR3 spells CASSVSSGRANTQYF. The CDR3 DNA is TGTGCCAGCAGTGTATCGAGCGGGAGGGCGAATACGCAGTATTTT.

V gene TRBV6-5 combines with J gene TRBJ1-2, with a weak D call TRBD1 (6 bases). The CDR3 runs 15 residues. Trimming cost V 2 bases and J 3 bases, with 13 bases left between them. Germline CDR1 and CDR2: MNHEY and SVGAGI. The CDR3 region is CASSYDLDSHYGYTF. The CDR3 bases are TGTGCCAGCAGTTACGATTTGGACAGCCACTATGGCTACACCTTC.

This sequence joins TRBV3-1 (or the pseudogene TRBV3-2) and TRBJ1-2, with 7 bases lining up with TRBD1. J gave up 7 bases and V 0 bases, and 17 bases lay outside the gene matches. The CDR3 has 18 amino acids. The germline V gene encodes CDR1 LGHDT and CDR2 YNNKEL (reference sequence). In nucleotides, the CDR3 is TGTGCCAGCAGCCAAGAGGTGAACAGGGGAGCCCAAAAGGGTGGCTACACCTTC. As protein: CASSQEVNRGAQKGGYTF.

In this sample, this clone turned up a few times. The chain combines TRBV5-4 with TRBJ2-7; D remains ambiguous. The germline V gene encodes CDR1 SGHNT and CDR2 YYREEE (reference sequence). The CDR3 totals 14 residues. V was pared by 4 bases and J by 5 bases, with 16 bases between. In nucleotides, the CDR3 is TGTGCCAGCAGCCTCGATATCCTAACCCACGAGCAGTACTTC. Its translation: CASSLDILTHEQYF. The entire variable domain, with the rest obtained from reference TRBV5-4 and TRBJ2-7, is as follows: ETGVTQSPTHLIKTRGQQVTLRCSSQSGHNTVSWYQQALGQGPQFIFQYYREEENGRGNFPPRFSGLQFPNYSSELNVNALELDDSALYLCASSLDILTHEQYFGPGTRLTVT.

This chain connects TRBV10-1 to TRBJ2-7; 7 bases line up with TRBD1. This CDR3 spans 15 amino acids. V dropped 2 bases and J dropped 5; count of bases not matched to a gene: 9. The germline V gene encodes CDR1 WNHNN and CDR2 SYGVQD (reference sequence). In nucleotides, the CDR3 is TGCGCCAGCAGTGAGGGCAGGGGGAAACGCGACGAGCAGTACTTC. As protein: CASSEGRGKRDEQYF.

J is TRBJ2-1 and V is TRBV11-2; possible D gene TRBD2, 7 bases. V was clipped by 1 base and J by 8 bases, with 18 bases between them. This CDR3 has 16 residues. The germline gives CDR1 SGHAT, CDR2 FQNNGV. The CDR3 is CASSLGRGGGQDEQFF. Written as DNA, the CDR3 is TGTGCCAGCAGCTTAGGGAGAGGGGGAGGGCAGGATGAGCAGTTCTTC.

This rearrangement joins TRBV28 to TRBJ2-5; the D gene is possibly TRBD2 (5 bases). Germline CDR1 is MDHEN and CDR2 is SYDVKM. V dropped 8 bases and J dropped 1 base, with 11 bases sitting between them. The CDR3 runs to 13 residues. The CDR3 bases are TGTGCCAGCGATTCGGCGGGCCAAGAGACCCAGTACTTC. Encoded protein: CASDSAGQETQYF.

This chain's CDR3 is CASSPPSPIRGESRETQYF. CDR3 in DNA: TGTGCCAGCAGTCCCCCGAGTCCTATCAGGGGGGAGAGTAGGGAGACCCAGTACTTC. The chain has TRBV28 and TRBJ2-5, with D possibly matching TRBD1 (7 bases). V was shortened by 5 bases and J by 5 bases, with 30 bases between the two germline ends. Germline V lookup: CDR1 MDHEN, CDR2 SYDVKM. The CDR3 length is 19 residues.